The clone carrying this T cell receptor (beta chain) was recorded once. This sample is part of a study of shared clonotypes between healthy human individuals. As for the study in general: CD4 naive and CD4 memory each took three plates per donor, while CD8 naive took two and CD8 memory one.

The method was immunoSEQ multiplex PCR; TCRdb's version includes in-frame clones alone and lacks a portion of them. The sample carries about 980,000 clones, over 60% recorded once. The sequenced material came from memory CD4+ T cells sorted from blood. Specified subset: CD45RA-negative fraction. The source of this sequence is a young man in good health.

The CDR3 loop is CAWTSGGPRATQYF. The CDR3 region has the DNA TGTGCCTGGACTAGCGGGGGGCCCCGGGCGACCCAGTACTTC. The V call is TRBV30, the J call TRBJ2-5; 11 nucleotides line up with TRBD2. The germline V gene encodes CDR1 GTSNPN and CDR2 SVGIG (reference sequence). V trimming: 4 bases; J trimming: 7 bases; junction bases outside the gene matches: 8. The CDR3 contains 14 residues.